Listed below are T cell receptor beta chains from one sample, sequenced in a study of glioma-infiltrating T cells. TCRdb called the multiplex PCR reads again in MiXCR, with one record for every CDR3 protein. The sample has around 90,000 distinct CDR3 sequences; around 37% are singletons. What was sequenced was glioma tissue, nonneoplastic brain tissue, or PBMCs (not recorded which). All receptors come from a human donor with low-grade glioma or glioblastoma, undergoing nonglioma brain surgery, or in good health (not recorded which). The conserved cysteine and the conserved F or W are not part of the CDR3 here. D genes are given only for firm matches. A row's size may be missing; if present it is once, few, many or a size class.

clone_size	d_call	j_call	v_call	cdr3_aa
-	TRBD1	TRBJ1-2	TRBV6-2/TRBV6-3	ASSQRTGRVDGYT
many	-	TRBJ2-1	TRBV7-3	ASSLSDRGEQF
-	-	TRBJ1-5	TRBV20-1	SARVSGKRKPHQH
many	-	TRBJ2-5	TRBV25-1	ASSPPGQPRTQY
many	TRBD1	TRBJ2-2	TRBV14	ASSRRPYRGLAGELF
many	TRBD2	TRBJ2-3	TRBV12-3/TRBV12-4	ASSSRTSASTDTQY
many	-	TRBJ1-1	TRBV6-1	ASSSNTEAF
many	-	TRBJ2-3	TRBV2	AIPHTDTQY
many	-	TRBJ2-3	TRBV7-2	ASRPRSTDTQY
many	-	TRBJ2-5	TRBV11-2	ASSLGGVVETQY
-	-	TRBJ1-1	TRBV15	ATSGRPQRSLNTEAF
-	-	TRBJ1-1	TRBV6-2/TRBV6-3	TSSTPGRMKTTETF
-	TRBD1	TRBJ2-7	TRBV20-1	SATPGQGAWEQY
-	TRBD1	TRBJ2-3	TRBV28	ASSLFGTGKSTGTQY
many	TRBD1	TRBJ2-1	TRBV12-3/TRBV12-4	ASSGRQGATEQF
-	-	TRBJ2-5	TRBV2	ARSGISQETQY
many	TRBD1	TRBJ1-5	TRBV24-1	ATSVGQGAYQPQH
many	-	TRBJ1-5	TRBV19	ASSPDRGGQRKYNQPQH
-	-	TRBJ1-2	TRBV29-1	SVYDRHPLYGYT
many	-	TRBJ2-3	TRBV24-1	ATRSVTDTQY